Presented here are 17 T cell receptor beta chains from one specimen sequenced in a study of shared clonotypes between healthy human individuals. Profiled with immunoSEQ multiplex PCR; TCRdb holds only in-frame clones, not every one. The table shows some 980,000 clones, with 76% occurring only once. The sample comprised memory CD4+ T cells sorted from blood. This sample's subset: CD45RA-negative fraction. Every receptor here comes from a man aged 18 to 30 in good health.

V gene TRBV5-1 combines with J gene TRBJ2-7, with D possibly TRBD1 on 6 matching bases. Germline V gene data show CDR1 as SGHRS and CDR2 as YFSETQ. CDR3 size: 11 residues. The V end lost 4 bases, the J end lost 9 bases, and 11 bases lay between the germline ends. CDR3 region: CASSLTGPQYF. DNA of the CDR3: TGCGCCAGCAGCCTAACAGGGCCGCAGTACTTC.

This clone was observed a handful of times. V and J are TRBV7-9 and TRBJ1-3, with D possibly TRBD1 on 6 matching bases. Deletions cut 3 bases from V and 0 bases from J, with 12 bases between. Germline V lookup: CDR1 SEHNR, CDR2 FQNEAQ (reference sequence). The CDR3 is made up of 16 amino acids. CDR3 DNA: TGTGCCAGCAGCTTTCGGACAGACCACTCTGGAAACACCATATATTTT. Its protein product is CASSFRTDHSGNTIYF.

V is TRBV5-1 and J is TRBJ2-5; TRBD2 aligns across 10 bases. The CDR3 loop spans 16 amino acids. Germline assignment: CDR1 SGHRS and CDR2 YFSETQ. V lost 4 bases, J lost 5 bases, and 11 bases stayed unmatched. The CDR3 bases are TGCGCCAGCAGCCGTCAGGCTAGCGGGAGTGAGGAGACCCAGTACTTC. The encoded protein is CASSRQASGSEETQYF.

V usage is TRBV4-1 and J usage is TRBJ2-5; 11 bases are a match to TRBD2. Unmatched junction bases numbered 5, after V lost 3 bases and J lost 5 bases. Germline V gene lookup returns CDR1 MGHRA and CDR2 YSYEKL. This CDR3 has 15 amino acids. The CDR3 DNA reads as TGCGCCAGCAGCCAGATAGCGGGAGGGGTGGAGACCCAGTACTTC. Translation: CASSQIAGGVETQYF.

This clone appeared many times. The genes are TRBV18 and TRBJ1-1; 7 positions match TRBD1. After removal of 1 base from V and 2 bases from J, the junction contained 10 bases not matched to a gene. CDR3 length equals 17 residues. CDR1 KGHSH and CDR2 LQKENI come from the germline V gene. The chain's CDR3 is CASSPRSSGTVNTEAFF. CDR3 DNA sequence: TGTGCCAGCTCACCACGTTCATCGGGGACAGTTAACACTGAAGCTTTCTTT.

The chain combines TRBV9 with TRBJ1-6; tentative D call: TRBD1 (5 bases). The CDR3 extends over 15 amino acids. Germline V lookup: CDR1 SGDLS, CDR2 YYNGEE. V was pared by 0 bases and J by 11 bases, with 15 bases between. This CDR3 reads CASSVGDGGSTPLHF. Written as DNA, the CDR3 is TGTGCCAGCAGCGTAGGGGATGGGGGATCGACACCCCTCCACTTT.

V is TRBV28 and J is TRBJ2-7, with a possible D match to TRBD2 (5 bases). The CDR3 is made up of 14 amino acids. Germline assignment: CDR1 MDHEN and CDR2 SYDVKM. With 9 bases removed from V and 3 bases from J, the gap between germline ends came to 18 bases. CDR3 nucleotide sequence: TGTGCCAGATTAACGAATACGGGAAACTACGAGCAGTACTTC. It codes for CARLTNTGNYEQYF.

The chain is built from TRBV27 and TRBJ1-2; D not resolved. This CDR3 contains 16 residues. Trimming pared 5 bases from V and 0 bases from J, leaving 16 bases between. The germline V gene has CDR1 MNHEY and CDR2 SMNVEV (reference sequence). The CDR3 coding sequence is TGTGCCAGCAGTCGCAGGAACGGGAACACTAACTATGGCTACACCTTC. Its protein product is CASSRRNGNTNYGYTF.

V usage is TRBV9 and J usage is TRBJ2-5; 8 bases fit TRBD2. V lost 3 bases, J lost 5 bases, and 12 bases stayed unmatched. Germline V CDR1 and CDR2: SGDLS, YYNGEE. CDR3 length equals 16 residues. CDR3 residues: CASSAGVAGGYETQYF. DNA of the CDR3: TGTGCCAGCAGCGCTGGAGTGGCGGGAGGATATGAGACCCAGTACTTC.

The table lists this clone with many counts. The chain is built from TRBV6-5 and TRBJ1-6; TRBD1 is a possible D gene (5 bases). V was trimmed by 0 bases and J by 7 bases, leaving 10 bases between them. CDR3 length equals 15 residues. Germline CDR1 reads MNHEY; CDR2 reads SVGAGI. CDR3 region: CASSYSGGGNSPLHF. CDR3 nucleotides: TGTGCCAGCAGTTACTCGGGGGGTGGAAATTCACCCCTCCACTTT.

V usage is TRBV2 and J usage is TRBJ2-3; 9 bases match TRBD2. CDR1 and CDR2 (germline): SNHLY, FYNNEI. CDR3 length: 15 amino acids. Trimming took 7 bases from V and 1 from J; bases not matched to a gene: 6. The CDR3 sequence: CASKSRTSGTDTQYF. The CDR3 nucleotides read TGTGCCAGCAAGAGCAGGACTAGCGGCACAGATACGCAGTATTTT.

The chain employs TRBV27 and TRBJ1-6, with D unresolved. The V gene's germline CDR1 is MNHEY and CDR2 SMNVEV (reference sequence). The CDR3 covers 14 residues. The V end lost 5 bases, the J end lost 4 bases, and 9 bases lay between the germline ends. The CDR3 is CASSPEKYNSPLHF. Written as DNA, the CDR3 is TGTGCCAGCAGTCCCGAAAAGTATAATTCACCCCTCCACTTT.

DNA for the CDR3: TGTGCCAGCAGCTTAGCTCCCACAGGGGGAAGCACAGATACGCAGTATTTT. It is translated as CASSLAPTGGSTDTQYF. The chain recombines TRBV7-9 with TRBJ2-3; 8 nucleotides align to TRBD1. The V and J ends lost 0 bases and 0 bases, in that order; junction bases with no gene match: 5. This CDR3 contains 17 residues. Germline V gives CDR1 SEHNR, CDR2 FQNEAQ (reference sequence).

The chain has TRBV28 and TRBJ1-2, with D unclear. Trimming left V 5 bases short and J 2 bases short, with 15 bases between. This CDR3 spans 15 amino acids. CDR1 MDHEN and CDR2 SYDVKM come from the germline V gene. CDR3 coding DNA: TGTGCCAGCAGTCCGAATGATAACCGCAACTATGGCTACACCTTC. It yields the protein CASSPNDNRNYGYTF.

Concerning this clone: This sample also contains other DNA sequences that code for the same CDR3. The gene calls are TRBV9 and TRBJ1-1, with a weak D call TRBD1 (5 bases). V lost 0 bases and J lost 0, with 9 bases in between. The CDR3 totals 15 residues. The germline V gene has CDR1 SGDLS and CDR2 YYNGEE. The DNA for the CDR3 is TGTGCCAGCAGCGTAGCTGGGGGGATGAACACTGAAGCTTTCTTT. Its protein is CASSVAGGMNTEAFF.

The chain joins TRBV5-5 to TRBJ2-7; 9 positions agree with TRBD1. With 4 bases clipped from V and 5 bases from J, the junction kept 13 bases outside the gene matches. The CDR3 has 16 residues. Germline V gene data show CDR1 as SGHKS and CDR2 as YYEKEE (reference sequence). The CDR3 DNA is TGTGCCAGCAGCACCCGCGTAGGGACAGGGTCCCACGAGCAGTACTTC. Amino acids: CASSTRVGTGSHEQYF.

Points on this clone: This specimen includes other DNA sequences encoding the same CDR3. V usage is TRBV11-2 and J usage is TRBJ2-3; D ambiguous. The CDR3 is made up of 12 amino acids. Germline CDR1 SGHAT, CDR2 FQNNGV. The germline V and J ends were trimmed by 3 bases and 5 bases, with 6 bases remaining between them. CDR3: CASSFSRDTQYF. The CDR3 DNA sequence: TGTGCCAGCAGCTTTTCCAGAGATACGCAGTATTTT.